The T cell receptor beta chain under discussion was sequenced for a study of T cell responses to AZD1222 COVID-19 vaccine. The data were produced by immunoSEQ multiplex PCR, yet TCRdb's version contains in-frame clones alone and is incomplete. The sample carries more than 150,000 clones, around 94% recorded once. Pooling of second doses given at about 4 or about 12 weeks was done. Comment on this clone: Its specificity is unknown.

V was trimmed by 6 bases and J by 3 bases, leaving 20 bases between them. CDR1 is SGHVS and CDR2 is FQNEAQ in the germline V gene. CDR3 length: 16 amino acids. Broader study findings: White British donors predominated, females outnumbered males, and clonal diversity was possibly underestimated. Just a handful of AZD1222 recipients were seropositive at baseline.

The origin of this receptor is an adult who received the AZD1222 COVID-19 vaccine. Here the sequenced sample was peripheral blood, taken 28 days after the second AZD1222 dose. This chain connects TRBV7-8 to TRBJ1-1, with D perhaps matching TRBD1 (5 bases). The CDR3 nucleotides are TGTGCCAGCAGACGTAGGTTAGGGGTATCGGACACTGAAGCTTTCTTT. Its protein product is CASRRRLGVSDTEAFF.